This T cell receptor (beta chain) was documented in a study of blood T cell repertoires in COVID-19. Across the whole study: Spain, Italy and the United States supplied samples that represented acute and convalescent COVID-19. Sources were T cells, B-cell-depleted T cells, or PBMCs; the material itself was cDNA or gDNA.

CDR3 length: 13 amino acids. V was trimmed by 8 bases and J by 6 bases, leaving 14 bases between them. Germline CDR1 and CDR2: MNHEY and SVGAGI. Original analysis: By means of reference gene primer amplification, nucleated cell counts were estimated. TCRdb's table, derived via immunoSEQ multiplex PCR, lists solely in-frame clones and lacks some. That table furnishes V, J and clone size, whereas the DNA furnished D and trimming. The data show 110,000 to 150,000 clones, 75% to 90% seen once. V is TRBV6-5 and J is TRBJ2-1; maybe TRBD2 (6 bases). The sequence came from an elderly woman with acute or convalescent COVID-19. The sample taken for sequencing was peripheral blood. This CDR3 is CASRRQGGNEQFF. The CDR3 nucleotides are TGTGCCAGCCGACGGCAGGGAGGCAATGAGCAGTTCTTC.